This T cell receptor beta chain was identified in a study of CD8 T cells in Susac syndrome. The authors reverse transcribed roughly 0.5 to 1 ug RNA with random hexamers. Amplification of TCR beta CDR3 used immunoSEQ multiplex PCR across 54 Vbeta and 13 Jbeta. TCRdb fed the immunoSEQ multiplex PCR reads into MiXCR, producing one record per CDR3 protein. The sample shows 150,000 to 200,000 distinct CDR3 sequences, just over 90% of them seen only once. V was shortened by 1 base and J by 4 bases, with 12 bases between the two germline ends. Germline V CDR1 and CDR2: SGHRS, YFSETQ. There are 15 residues in the CDR3.

The sample was CD4+ T cells from PBMCs. This chain connects TRBV5-1 to TRBJ1-3; D is possibly TRBD1 (6 bases). The sequence was collected from a human donor in good health. For the CDR3, the DNA is TGCGCCAGCAGCTTGTCGACAGGATCCGGAAACACCATATATTTT. This codes for CASSLSTGSGNTIYF.